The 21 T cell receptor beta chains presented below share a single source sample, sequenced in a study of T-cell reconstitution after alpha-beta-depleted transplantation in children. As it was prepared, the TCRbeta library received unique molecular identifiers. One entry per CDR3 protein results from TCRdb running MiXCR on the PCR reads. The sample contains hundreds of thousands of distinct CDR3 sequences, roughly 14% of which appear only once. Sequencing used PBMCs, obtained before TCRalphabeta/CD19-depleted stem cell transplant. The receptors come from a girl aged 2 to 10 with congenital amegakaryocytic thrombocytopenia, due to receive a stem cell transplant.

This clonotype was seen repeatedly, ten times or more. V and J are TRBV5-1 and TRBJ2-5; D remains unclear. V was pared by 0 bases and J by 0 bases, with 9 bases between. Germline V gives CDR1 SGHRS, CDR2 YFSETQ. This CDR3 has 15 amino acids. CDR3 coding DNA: TGCGCCAGCAGCTTGGTTCTCCAGAACCAAGAGACCCAGTACTTC. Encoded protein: CASSLVLQNQETQYF.

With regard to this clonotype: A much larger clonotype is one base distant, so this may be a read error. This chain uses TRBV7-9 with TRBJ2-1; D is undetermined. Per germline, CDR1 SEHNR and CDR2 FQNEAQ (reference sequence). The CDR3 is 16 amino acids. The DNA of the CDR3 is TGTGCCAGCAGCTTATCCAGAGCGAGGCCCTACATTGAGCAGTTCTTC. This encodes CASSLSRARPYIEQFF. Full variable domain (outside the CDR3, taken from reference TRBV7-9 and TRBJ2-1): DTGVSQNPRHKITKRGQNVTFRCDPISEHNRLYWYRQTLGQGPEFLTYFQNEAQLEKSRLLSDRFSAERPKGSFSTLEIQRTEQGDSAMYLCASSLSRARPYIEQFFGPGTRLTVL.

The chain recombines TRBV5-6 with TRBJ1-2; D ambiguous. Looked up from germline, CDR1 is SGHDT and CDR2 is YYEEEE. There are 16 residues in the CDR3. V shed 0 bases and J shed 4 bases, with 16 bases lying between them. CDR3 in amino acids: CASSLGPKGEIYGYTF. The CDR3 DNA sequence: TGTGCCAGCAGCTTGGGTCCTAAGGGAGAGATCTATGGCTACACCTTC.

This CDR3 reads CASSPTGTGEAFF. In nucleotides, the CDR3 is TGTGCCAGCAGTCCTACAGGGACGGGTGAAGCTTTCTTT. V and J are TRBV7-9 and TRBJ1-1; D perhaps matches TRBD1 (6 bases). This CDR3 comprises 13 residues. Trimming removed 6 bases from V and 7 bases from J, with 15 bases in between. Germline lookup yields CDR1 SEHNR and CDR2 FQNEAQ (reference sequence).

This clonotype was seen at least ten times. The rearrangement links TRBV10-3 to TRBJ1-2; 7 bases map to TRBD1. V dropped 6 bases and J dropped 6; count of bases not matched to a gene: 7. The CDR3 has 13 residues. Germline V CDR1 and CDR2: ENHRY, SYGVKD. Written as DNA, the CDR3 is TGTGCCATCAGCGAGGGACAGCTTGATGGCTACACCTTC. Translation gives CAISEGQLDGYTF.

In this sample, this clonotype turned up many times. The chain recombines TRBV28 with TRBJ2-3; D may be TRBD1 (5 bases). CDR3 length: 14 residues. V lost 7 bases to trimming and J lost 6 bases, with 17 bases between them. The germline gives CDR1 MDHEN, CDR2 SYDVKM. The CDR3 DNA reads TGTGCCAGCACCATGGGCAGCTGGGGCGATACGCAGTATTTT. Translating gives CASTMGSWGDTQYF.

The CDR3 DNA is TGTGCCAGCAGTGCGGACTTCCCACCGTCTGCTAATGAAAAACTGTTTTTT. Its protein product is CASSADFPPSANEKLFF. The rearrangement joins TRBV6-1 to TRBJ1-4; D is unresolved. V lost 4 bases to trimming and J lost 3 bases, with 18 bases between them. The CDR3 spans 17 residues. Germline CDR1 is MNHNS and CDR2 is SASEGT.

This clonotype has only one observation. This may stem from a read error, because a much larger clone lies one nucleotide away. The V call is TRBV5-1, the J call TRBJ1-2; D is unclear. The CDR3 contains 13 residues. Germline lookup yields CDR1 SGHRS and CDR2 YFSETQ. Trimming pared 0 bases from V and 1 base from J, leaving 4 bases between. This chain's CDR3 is CASSLGHNYGYTF. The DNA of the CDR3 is TGCGCCAGCAGCTTGGGACATAACTATGGCTACACCTTC.

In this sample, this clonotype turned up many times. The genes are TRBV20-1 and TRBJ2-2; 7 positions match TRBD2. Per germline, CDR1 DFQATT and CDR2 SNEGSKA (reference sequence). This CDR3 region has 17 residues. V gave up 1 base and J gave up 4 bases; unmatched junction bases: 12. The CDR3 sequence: CSARGYCRLAITGELFF. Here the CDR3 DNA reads TGCAGTGCTAGAGGTTACTGTAGACTAGCCATCACCGGGGAGCTGTTTTTT.

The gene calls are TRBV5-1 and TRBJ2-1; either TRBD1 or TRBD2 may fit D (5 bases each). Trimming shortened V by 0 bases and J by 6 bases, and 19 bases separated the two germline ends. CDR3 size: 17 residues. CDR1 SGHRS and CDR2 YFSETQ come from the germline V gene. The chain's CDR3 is CASSLASGLGLVNEQFF. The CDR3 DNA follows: TGCGCCAGCAGCTTGGCGTCGGGGCTCGGGTTGGTCAATGAGCAGTTCTTC. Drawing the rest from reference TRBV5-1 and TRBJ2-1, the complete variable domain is KAGVTQTPRYLIKTRGQQVTLSCSPISGHRSVSWYQQTPGQGLQFLFEYFSETQRNKGNFPGRFSGRQFSNSRSEMNVSTLELGDSALYLCASSLASGLGLVNEQFFGPGTRLTVL.

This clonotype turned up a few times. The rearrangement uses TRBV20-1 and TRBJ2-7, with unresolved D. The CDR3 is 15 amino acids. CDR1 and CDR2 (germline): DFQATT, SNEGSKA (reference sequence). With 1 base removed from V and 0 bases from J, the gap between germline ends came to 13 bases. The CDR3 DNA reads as TGCAGTGCTAGAGCCAGTAGATTCCCCTCCTACGAGCAGTACTTC. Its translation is CSARASRFPSYEQYF.

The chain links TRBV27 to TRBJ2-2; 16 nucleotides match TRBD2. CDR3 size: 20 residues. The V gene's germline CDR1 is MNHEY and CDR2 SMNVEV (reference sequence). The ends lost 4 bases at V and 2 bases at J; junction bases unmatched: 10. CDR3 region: CASSSRGLAGGLVNTGELFF. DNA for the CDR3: TGTGCCAGCAGTTCCCGGGGACTAGCGGGAGGGCTTGTTAACACCGGGGAGCTGTTTTTT.

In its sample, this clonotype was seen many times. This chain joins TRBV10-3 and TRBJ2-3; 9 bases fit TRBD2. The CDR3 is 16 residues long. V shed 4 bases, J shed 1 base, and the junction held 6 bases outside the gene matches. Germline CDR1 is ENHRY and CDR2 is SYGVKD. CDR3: CAISGGLALGTDTQYF. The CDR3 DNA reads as TGTGCCATCAGTGGGGGACTAGCTTTGGGCACAGATACGCAGTATTTT.

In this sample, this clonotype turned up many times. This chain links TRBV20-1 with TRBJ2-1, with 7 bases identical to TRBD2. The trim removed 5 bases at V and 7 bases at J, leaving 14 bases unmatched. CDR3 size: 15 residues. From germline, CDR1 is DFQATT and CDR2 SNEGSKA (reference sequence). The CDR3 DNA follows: TGCAGTGCTCCAAGGTCGGCGGGAGCACGGAATGAGCAGTTCTTC. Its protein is CSAPRSAGARNEQFF.

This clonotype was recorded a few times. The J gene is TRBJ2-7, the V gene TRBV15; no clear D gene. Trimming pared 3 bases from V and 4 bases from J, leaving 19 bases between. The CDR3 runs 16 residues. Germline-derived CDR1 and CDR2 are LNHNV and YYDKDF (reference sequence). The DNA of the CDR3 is TGTGCCACCAGCAGCATCCCGTCAGAGCTTCCGTACGAGCAGTACTTC. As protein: CATSSIPSELPYEQYF.

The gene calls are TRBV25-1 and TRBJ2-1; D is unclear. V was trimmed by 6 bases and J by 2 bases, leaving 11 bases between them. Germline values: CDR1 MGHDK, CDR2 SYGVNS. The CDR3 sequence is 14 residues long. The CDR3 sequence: CASSPGRPYNEQFF. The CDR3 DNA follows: TGTGCCAGCAGCCCCGGGCGCCCCTACAATGAGCAGTTCTTC. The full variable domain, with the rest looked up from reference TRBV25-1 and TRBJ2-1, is EADIYQTPRYLVIGTGKKITLECSQTMGHDKMYWYQQDPGMELHLIHYSYGVNSTEKGDLSSESTVSRIRTEHFPLTLESARPSHTSQYLCASSPGRPYNEQFFGPGTRLTVL.

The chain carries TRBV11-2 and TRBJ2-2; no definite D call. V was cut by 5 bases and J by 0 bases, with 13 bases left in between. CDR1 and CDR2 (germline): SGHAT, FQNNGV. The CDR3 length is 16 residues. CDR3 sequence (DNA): TGTGCCAGCAGCCTGAGATCTCCCACGAACACCGGGGAGCTGTTTTTT. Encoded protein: CASSLRSPTNTGELFF.

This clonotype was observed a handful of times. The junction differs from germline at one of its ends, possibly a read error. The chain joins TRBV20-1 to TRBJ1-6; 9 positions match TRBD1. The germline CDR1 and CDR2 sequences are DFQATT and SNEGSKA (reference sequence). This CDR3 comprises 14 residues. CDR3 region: CSARSQGQGSPLHF. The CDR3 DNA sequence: TGCAGCGCTAGGAGCCAGGGACAGGGTTCACCCCTCCACTTT.

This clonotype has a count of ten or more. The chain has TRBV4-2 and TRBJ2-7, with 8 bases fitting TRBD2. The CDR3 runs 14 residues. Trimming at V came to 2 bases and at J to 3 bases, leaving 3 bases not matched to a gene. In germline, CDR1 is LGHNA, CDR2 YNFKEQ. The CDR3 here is CASSQSTSGYEQYF. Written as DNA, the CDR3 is TGTGCCAGCAGCCAATCAACTAGCGGCTACGAGCAGTACTTC.

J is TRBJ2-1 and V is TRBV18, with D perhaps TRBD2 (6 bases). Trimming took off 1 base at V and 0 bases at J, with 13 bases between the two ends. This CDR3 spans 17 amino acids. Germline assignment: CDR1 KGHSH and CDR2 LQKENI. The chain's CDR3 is CASSPLAGLSSYNEQFF. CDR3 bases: TGTGCCAGCTCACCACTGGCGGGATTAAGCTCCTACAATGAGCAGTTCTTC.

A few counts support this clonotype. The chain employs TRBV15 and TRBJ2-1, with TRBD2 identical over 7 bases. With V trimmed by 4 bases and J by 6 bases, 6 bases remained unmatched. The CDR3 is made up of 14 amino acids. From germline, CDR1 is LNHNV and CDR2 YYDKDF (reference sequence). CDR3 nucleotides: TGTGCCACCAGCAACCAGCGGGGTGGCAATGAGCAGTTCTTC. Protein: CATSNQRGGNEQFF.